The clone carrying this TCR beta chain was seen a handful of times. CDR3 size: 14 residues. Trimming removed 4 bases from V and 1 base from J, with 10 bases in between. Germline V gives CDR1 MNHNS, CDR2 SASEGT. People who had autoimmune disease history or systemic immunosuppression were excluded. The data derive from a study of OX40 agonist ivuxolimab in advanced cancers. Measured with immunoSEQ multiplex PCR; TCRdb has only the in-frame clones, and not every one. Altogether around 80,000 clones are present, 89% being singletons, with the ten largest covering roughly 0.18%. Specimen: CD4+ or CD8+ T cells sorted from blood, collected in a trial of the OX40 agonist ivuxolimab. The clonotype comes from an adult with an advanced solid tumor such as melanoma, head and neck, liver or kidney cancer. The chain links TRBV6-1 to TRBJ1-1; D is perhaps TRBD1 (6 bases). The CDR3 DNA reads TGTGCCAGCAGTGGGACAGTCACGAACACTGAAGCTTTCTTT. It yields the protein CASSGTVTNTEAFF.